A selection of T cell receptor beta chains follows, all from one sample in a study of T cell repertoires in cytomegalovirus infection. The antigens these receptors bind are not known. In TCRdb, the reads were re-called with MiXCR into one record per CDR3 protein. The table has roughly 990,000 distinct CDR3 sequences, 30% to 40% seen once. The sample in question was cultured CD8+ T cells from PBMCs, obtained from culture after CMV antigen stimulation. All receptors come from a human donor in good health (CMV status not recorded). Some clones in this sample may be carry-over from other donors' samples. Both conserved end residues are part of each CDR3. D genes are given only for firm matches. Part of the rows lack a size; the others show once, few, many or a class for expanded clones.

CDR3: CVSSPTGPNQPQHF
DNA: TGTGTCAGCAGCCCGACAGGGCCGAATCAGCCCCAGCATTTT
J: TRBJ1-5
D: TRBD1
V: TRBV7-2
size: NA

CDR3: CASRGRGNEQFF
DNA: TGTGCCAGCAGGGGAAGGGGGAATGAGCAGTTCTTC
J: TRBJ2-1
D: NA
V: TRBV6-8
size: NA

CDR3: CASSLGPGGPDLNEQFF
DNA: TGTGCCAGCAGCTTAGGCCCGGGGGGCCCAGACCTTAATGAGCAGTTCTTC
J: TRBJ2-1
D: NA
V: TRBV11-1
size: NA

CDR3: CVSSLGGVSLEQFF
DNA: TGTGTCAGCAGCTTAGGCGGGGTTTCTTTGGAGCAGTTCTTC
J: TRBJ2-1
D: NA
V: TRBV7-2
size: NA

CDR3: CASSETGISGNTIYF
DNA: TGCGCCAGCAGTGAGACAGGGATCTCTGGAAACACCATATATTTT
J: TRBJ1-3
D: NA
V: TRBV10-2
size: NA

CDR3: CASWDSRRNIRAEAFF
DNA: TGTGCCAGCTGGGACAGCAGGAGAAACATCCGAGCTGAAGCTTTCTTT
J: TRBJ1-1
D: TRBD1
V: TRBV12-3/TRBV12-4
size: NA

CDR3: CASSLEAGGYYEQYF
DNA: TGTGCCAGCAGCTTAGAAGCGGGGGGCTACTACGAGCAGTACTTC
J: TRBJ2-7
D: TRBD2
V: TRBV7-6
size: NA

CDR3: CASSLVPDRYEQYF
DNA: TGTGCCAGCAGTTTGGTGCCGGACAGGTACGAGCAGTACTTC
J: TRBJ2-7
D: TRBD1
V: TRBV12-3/TRBV12-4
size: many

CDR3: CASSHRDRDPYTEAFF
DNA: TGTGCCAGCAGTCACCGGGACAGGGACCCTTACACTGAAGCTTTCTTT
J: TRBJ1-1
D: TRBD1
V: TRBV6-5
size: NA

CDR3: CASTQGQTTADTQYF
DNA: TGTGCCAGCACCCAGGGGCAGACGACGGCAGATACGCAGTATTTT
J: TRBJ2-3
D: NA
V: TRBV7-6
size: NA

CDR3: CASSEVGTDTQYF
DNA: TGTGCCAGCAGTGAAGTGGGCACAGATACGCAGTATTTT
J: TRBJ2-3
D: NA
V: TRBV2
size: NA

CDR3: CASSYSRRINQPQHF
DNA: TGTGCCAGCAGTTACTCCAGGAGGATCAATCAGCCCCAGCATTTT
J: TRBJ1-5
D: NA
V: TRBV6-5
size: NA

CDR3: CASSEAMDRVWRSSYNEQFF
DNA: TGTGCCAGCAGTGAAGCGATGGACAGGGTTTGGCGCAGCTCCTACAATGAGCAGTTCTTC
J: TRBJ2-1
D: TRBD1
V: TRBV2
size: few

CDR3: CASSYSGQITEAFF
DNA: TGTGCCAGCAGTTACTCGGGCCAAATCACTGAAGCTTTCTTT
J: TRBJ1-1
D: NA
V: TRBV6-5
size: NA

CDR3: CASNLDLSGNTIYF
DNA: TGTGCTAGCAACTTAGATCTCTCTGGAAACACCATTTATTTT
J: TRBJ1-3
D: NA
V: TRBV7-6
size: NA

CDR3: CASIRPNDPSTGELFF
DNA: TGTGCCAGCATCCGACCAAATGACCCGAGCACCGGGGAGCTGTTTTTT
J: TRBJ2-2
D: NA
V: TRBV6-4
size: many

CDR3: CASSARSPNYGYTF
DNA: TGTGCCAGCAGCGCCCGGTCCCCAAACTATGGCTACACCTTC
J: TRBJ1-2
D: NA
V: TRBV7-2
size: many

CDR3: CASSPRHGVGITYEQYF
DNA: TGTGCCAGTAGTCCCAGACACGGCGTGGGAATCACCTACGAGCAGTACTTC
J: TRBJ2-7
D: NA
V: TRBV19
size: once

CDR3: CASSPRLAGVANTGELFF
DNA: TGTGCCAGCAGCCCCCGACTAGCGGGGGTCGCGAACACCGGGGAGCTGTTTTTT
J: TRBJ2-2
D: TRBD2
V: TRBV11-2
size: NA

CDR3: CASSPEAGNEQFF
DNA: TGTGCCAGCAGCCCGGAGGCCGGCAATGAGCAGTTCTTC
J: TRBJ2-1
D: NA
V: TRBV7-8
size: NA

CDR3: CASSLGGTFSYEQYF
DNA: TGTGCCAGCAGCTTAGGGGGGACCTTTTCCTACGAGCAGTACTTC
J: TRBJ2-7
D: NA
V: TRBV5-6
size: NA

CDR3: CASSWDSTTNEKLFF
DNA: TGTGCCAGCAGCTGGGACAGTACAACTAATGAAAAACTGTTTTTT
J: TRBJ1-4
D: TRBD1
V: TRBV6-5
size: few

CDR3: CASKLNEQFF
DNA: TGTGCCAGCAAACTCAATGAGCAGTTCTTC
J: TRBJ2-1
D: NA
V: TRBV6-6
size: NA

CDR3: CASSGLGFYGYTF
DNA: TGTGCCAGCAGTGGCCTCGGATTCTATGGCTACACCTTC
J: TRBJ1-2
D: NA
V: TRBV28
size: NA

CDR3: CASSLVAGTDYGYTF
DNA: TGTGCCAGCAGCTTAGTCGCAGGGACGGACTATGGCTACACCTTC
J: TRBJ1-2
D: NA
V: TRBV7-8
size: few

CDR3: CASSSFTEGNEQFF
DNA: TGTGCCAGCAGCTCCTTTACAGAGGGGAATGAGCAGTTCTTC
J: TRBJ2-1
D: NA
V: TRBV11-1
size: NA

CDR3: CASLGLGPDTQYF
DNA: TGTGCCAGCTTGGGCCTAGGACCAGATACGCAGTATTTT
J: TRBJ2-3
D: NA
V: TRBV6-2/TRBV6-3
size: few

CDR3: CASSLLNGKAEAFF
DNA: TGTGCCAGCAGCCTTCTAAACGGGAAGGCTGAAGCTTTCTTT
J: TRBJ1-1
D: NA
V: TRBV7-6
size: NA

CDR3: CASSQDKGVRELFF
DNA: TGTGCCAGCAGCCAAGATAAAGGGGTTCGGGAGCTGTTTTTT
J: TRBJ2-2
D: NA
V: TRBV4-2
size: few

CDR3: CASSSLGGFGTGELFF
DNA: TGTGCCAGCAGCTCCCTCGGGGGCTTCGGGACCGGGGAGCTGTTTTTT
J: TRBJ2-2
D: NA
V: TRBV12-3/TRBV12-4
size: NA

CDR3: CASSGGLAKVNEQFF
DNA: TGTGCCAGCAGTGGGGGACTAGCCAAGGTCAATGAGCAGTTCTTC
J: TRBJ2-1
D: TRBD2
V: TRBV6-1
size: NA

CDR3: CASRTGGVAGANVLTF
DNA: TGTGCCAGCCGGACAGGGGGCGTTGCTGGGGCCAACGTCCTGACTTTC
J: TRBJ2-6
D: TRBD1
V: TRBV6-1
size: NA

CDR3: CASSEYRVDYNSPLHF
DNA: TGCGCCAGCAGCGAGTACAGGGTTGACTATAATTCACCCCTCCACTTT
J: TRBJ1-6
D: NA
V: TRBV5-1
size: NA

CDR3: CSARDPGHNQPQHF
DNA: TGCAGTGCTAGAGATCCAGGGCACAATCAGCCCCAGCATTTT
J: TRBJ1-5
D: NA
V: TRBV20-1
size: NA

CDR3: CASSVAFAQYF
DNA: TGTGCCAGCAGTGTAGCGTTCGCGCAGTATTTT
J: TRBJ2-3
D: NA
V: TRBV12-3/TRBV12-4
size: many

CDR3: CASSDPDLAGGQNIQYF
DNA: TGCGCCAGCAGTGACCCAGACCTAGCGGGGGGTCAAAACATTCAGTACTTC
J: TRBJ2-4
D: TRBD2
V: TRBV10-1
size: few

CDR3: CASSTSGIYGYTF
DNA: TGTGCCAGCAGCACCAGCGGTATCTATGGCTACACCTTC
J: TRBJ1-2
D: NA
V: TRBV12-3/TRBV12-4
size: NA

CDR3: CASSPTWGGLYEQYF
DNA: TGTGCCAGCAGCCCTACGTGGGGGGGCCTCTACGAGCAGTACTTC
J: TRBJ2-7
D: NA
V: TRBV7-2
size: many

CDR3: CASSLDRPTVNTEAFF
DNA: TGTGCCAGCAGCTTAGACCGTCCCACGGTGAACACTGAAGCTTTCTTT
J: TRBJ1-1
D: NA
V: TRBV7-8
size: few

CDR3: CASSPPPDRFSYNEQFF
DNA: TGTGCCAGCTCACCACCCCCCGACAGATTCTCCTACAATGAGCAGTTCTTC
J: TRBJ2-1
D: NA
V: TRBV18
size: NA

CDR3: CASSLGQLEQFF
DNA: TGTGCCAGCAGCCTGGGACAGCTAGAGCAGTTCTTC
J: TRBJ2-1
D: TRBD1
V: TRBV7-9
size: once

CDR3: CAIKFPSQPRTGELFF
DNA: TGTGCCATTAAGTTCCCTTCTCAACCACGCACCGGGGAGCTGTTTTTT
J: TRBJ2-2
D: NA
V: TRBV12-3/TRBV12-4
size: NA

CDR3: CASSYSSGTAGNTIYF
DNA: TGTGCCAGCAGTTACTCTTCCGGGACAGCAGGAAACACCATATATTTT
J: TRBJ1-3
D: TRBD1
V: TRBV6-5
size: NA

CDR3: CASSQYRDRLLNYGYTF
DNA: TGCGCCAGCAGCCAATACCGGGACAGGCTTCTTAACTATGGCTACACCTTC
J: TRBJ1-2
D: TRBD1
V: TRBV4-1
size: NA

CDR3: CASRVSDTEAFF
DNA: TGTGCCAGCAGGGTGAGCGACACTGAAGCTTTCTTT
J: TRBJ1-1
D: NA
V: TRBV6-1
size: once

CDR3: CASRYSVNTEAFF
DNA: TGTGCCAGCAGATATTCAGTGAACACTGAAGCTTTCTTT
J: TRBJ1-1
D: NA
V: TRBV27
size: NA

CDR3: CASSLGLAGPSYEQYF
DNA: TGTGCCAGCAGTTTAGGACTAGCGGGACCTTCCTACGAGCAGTACTTC
J: TRBJ2-7
D: TRBD2
V: TRBV27
size: NA

CDR3: CASSLFVFLSGLNTEAFF
DNA: TGTGCCAGCAGCTTATTTGTCTTCTTGAGCGGGCTGAACACTGAAGCTTTCTTT
J: TRBJ1-1
D: NA
V: TRBV11-1
size: many

CDR3: CASSFFTLGETQYF
DNA: TGTGCCAGCAGTTTTTTTACACTAGGCGAAACGCAGTATTTT
J: TRBJ2-3
D: NA
V: TRBV12-3/TRBV12-4
size: NA

CDR3: CASGEGGSYNEQFF
DNA: TGTGCCAGCGGGGAGGGTGGGTCCTACAATGAGCAGTTCTTC
J: TRBJ2-1
D: TRBD2
V: TRBV5-6
size: NA

CDR3: CASRAGGWTEAFF
DNA: TGTGCCAGCAGAGCAGGGGGTTGGACTGAAGCTTTCTTT
J: TRBJ1-1
D: TRBD1
V: TRBV6-5
size: NA

CDR3: CASSTGTRYGELFF
DNA: TGTGCCAGCAGCACCGGGACTCGATACGGGGAGCTGTTTTTT
J: TRBJ2-2
D: NA
V: TRBV7-2
size: many

CDR3: CASSSAGTRRETQYF
DNA: TGCGCCAGCAGCTCCGCCGGGACCCGTCGGGAGACCCAGTACTTC
J: TRBJ2-5
D: NA
V: TRBV4-1
size: NA

CDR3: CASSSYSGRNQPQHF
DNA: TGTGCCAGCAGTAGCTACAGCGGCCGGAATCAGCCCCAGCATTTT
J: TRBJ1-5
D: NA
V: TRBV27
size: few

CDR3: CSGGDNEQFF
DNA: TGCAGCGGAGGAGACAATGAGCAGTTCTTC
J: TRBJ2-1
D: NA
V: TRBV29-1
size: few